This T cell receptor beta chain was recorded in a study of blood T cell repertoires in COVID-19. Study overall: COVID-19 samples collected from the United States, Italy and Spain covered acute and convalescent phases. The cDNA or gDNA used as material had been derived from T cells, B-cell-depleted T cells, or PBMCs.

The CDR3 runs to 14 residues. With 3 bases clipped from V and 4 bases from J, the junction kept 4 bases outside the gene matches. Germline loops: CDR1 KGHSH, CDR2 LQKENI. In the original workflow: Amplification with reference gene primers provided the estimates of nucleated cell counts. Only in-frame clones appear in the TCRdb table, and some are missing; sequencing was by immunoSEQ multiplex PCR. For V, J and clone size, that table is used; D and trimming come from the DNA. The sample carries around 20,000 clones, about nine tenths recorded once. This rearrangement joins TRBV18 to TRBJ1-2; 8 positions agree with TRBD1. Sequencing input: peripheral blood. The sequence was collected from a human donor in a cohort sampled during active COVID-19. The donor label of this sample is uncertain. The DNA for the CDR3 is TGTGCCAGCTCACCGGGACAGGAGCCCTATGGCTACACCTTC. It encodes CASSPGQEPYGYTF.